Shown below are 27 T cell receptor beta chains from a single sample sequenced in a study of cytomegalovirus exposure and HLA in healthy donors. Primers for the PCR totalled 60 Vbeta and 13 Jbeta. Using immunoSEQ multiplex PCR, the repertoire was profiled, and TCRdb retains in-frame clones only, with some absent. The table records 100,000 to 150,000 clones, around 72% of them present only once. Sequencing used PBMCs. All receptors derive from a human donor in good health.

This clone is a singleton in its sample. The chain joins TRBV18 to TRBJ1-5; D is unresolved. V gave up 3 bases and J gave up 0 bases, with 3 bases separating them. This CDR3 contains 13 residues. Germline V gives CDR1 KGHSH, CDR2 LQKENI. The CDR3 sequence: CASSPYSNQPQHF. The CDR3 coding sequence is TGTGCCAGCTCACCCTATAGCAATCAGCCCCAGCATTTT.

The chain has TRBV7-9 and TRBJ2-1; 11 bases are shared with TRBD1. Germline loops: CDR1 SEHNR, CDR2 FQNEAQ (reference sequence). With V trimmed by 1 base and J by 1 base, 0 bases remained unmatched. The CDR3 runs 16 residues. The CDR3 sequence is CASSLGDRGSYNEQFF. In nucleotides, the CDR3 is TGTGCCAGCAGCTTAGGGGACAGGGGGTCCTACAATGAGCAGTTCTTC.

The V and J genes are TRBV2 and TRBJ1-4; D unresolved. Germline lookup yields CDR1 SNHLY and CDR2 FYNNEI. The CDR3 runs 14 residues. V lost 1 base and J lost 8, with 11 bases in between. CDR3 residues: CASSEGAAWEKLFF. As DNA, the CDR3 is TGTGCCAGCAGTGAAGGGGCAGCTTGGGAAAAACTGTTTTTT.

The chain joins TRBV5-4 to TRBJ2-7; 8 bases map to TRBD1. Germline values: CDR1 SGHNT, CDR2 YYREEE (reference sequence). V lost 4 bases and J lost 5; bases outside the gene matches: 8. The CDR3 sequence is 14 residues long. The CDR3 nucleotides are TGTGCCAGCAGCCCTCGGACAGGGATCCACGAGCAGTACTTC. This encodes CASSPRTGIHEQYF.

The chain links TRBV5-1 to TRBJ2-7; D possibly corresponds to TRBD2 (6 bases). The ends were cut back, 5 bases at V and 3 bases at J, with 9 bases in the middle. Germline lookup yields CDR1 SGHRS and CDR2 YFSETQ. The CDR3 runs 12 residues. The CDR3 loop reads CASSSGVYEQYF. The DNA for the CDR3 is TGCGCCAGCAGTTCGGGAGTCTACGAGCAGTACTTC.

The chain links TRBV4-3 to TRBJ2-3, with 7 bases lining up with TRBD1. The CDR3 loop spans 16 amino acids. From germline, CDR1 is LGHNA and CDR2 YSLEER. V shed 0 bases, J shed 1 base, and the junction held 4 bases outside the gene matches. The CDR3 nucleotides are TGCGCCAGCAGCCAAGACAAAACAGGGGGCACAGATACGCAGTATTTT. It translates to CASSQDKTGGTDTQYF.

This chain connects TRBV19 to TRBJ1-1; no definite D call. This CDR3 region has 17 residues. The V and J ends lost 7 bases and 3 bases respectively, with 24 bases between them. CDR1 is LNHDA and CDR2 is SQIVND in the germline V gene (reference sequence). CDR3: CASKVGHFRQIHTEAFF. In DNA, the CDR3 is TGTGCCAGTAAAGTTGGGCACTTCCGTCAAATCCACACTGAAGCTTTCTTT.

V gene TRBV29-1 combines with J gene TRBJ2-3; no firm D call. Germline V gene lookup returns CDR1 SQVTM and CDR2 ANQGSEA. Trimming took off 6 bases at V and 2 bases at J, with 6 bases between the two ends. The CDR3 sequence is 11 residues long. In nucleotides, the CDR3 is TGCAGCGTGACATTCACAGATACGCAGTATTTT. Translating gives CSVTFTDTQYF.

CDR3: CASSEELAGSHEQYF. The DNA of the CDR3 is TGTGCCAGCAGTGAAGAGCTAGCGGGGAGCCACGAGCAGTACTTC. The chain uses TRBV6-1 and TRBJ2-7, with 9 bases that match TRBD2. Germline loops: CDR1 MNHNS, CDR2 SASEGT. Unmatched junction bases numbered 6, after V lost 1 base and J lost 5 bases. The CDR3 runs 15 residues.

The chain couples TRBV5-1 to TRBJ1-2; no reliable D call. The CDR3 loop spans 15 amino acids. V was shortened by 2 bases and J by 4 bases, with 15 bases between the two germline ends. CDR1 SGHRS and CDR2 YFSETQ come from the germline V gene. In DNA, the CDR3 is TGCGCCAGCAGCTTTGGGCAGGATGCTCCCTATGGCTACACCTTC. It is translated as CASSFGQDAPYGYTF.

The V call is TRBV4-2, the J call TRBJ2-5; 9 positions match TRBD2. Germline CDR1 is LGHNA and CDR2 is YNFKEQ. CDR3 length equals 17 residues. J was trimmed by 5 bases and V by 0 bases; bases with no gene match: 10. CDR3 protein: CASSQDFAGGLLETQYF. The CDR3 nucleotides are TGTGCCAGCAGCCAAGATTTCGCGGGGGGGCTATTGGAGACCCAGTACTTC.

V usage is TRBV4-1 and J usage is TRBJ2-5, with 7 bases lining up with TRBD1. Gene TRBJ2-7 matches the end of the DNA better, so the J call may be wrong. Germline V gene data show CDR1 as MGHRA and CDR2 as YSYEKL. This CDR3 has 14 amino acids. This chain's CDR3 is CASSLQGFDYEQYF. In DNA, the CDR3 is TGCGCCAGCAGCCTACAGGGGTTCGACTACGAGCAGTACTTC.

This rearrangement joins TRBV18 to TRBJ1-1; 7 bases line up with TRBD1. Germline V lookup: CDR1 KGHSH, CDR2 LQKENI. V shed 3 bases, J shed 6 bases, and the junction held 7 bases outside the gene matches. This CDR3 is 14 amino acids long. The CDR3 protein is CASSPIRTGSEAFF. CDR3 sequence (DNA): TGTGCCAGCTCACCGATAAGGACAGGTTCTGAAGCTTTCTTT.

The rearrangement joins TRBV6-5 to TRBJ1-1; D is undetermined. The CDR3 is 12 amino acids. Looked up from germline, CDR1 is MNHEY and CDR2 is SVGAGI. V lost 6 bases and J lost 7, with 12 bases in between. The CDR3 DNA reads as TGTGCCAGCAGGCGCCCCGAGGGTGAAGCTTTCTTT. Its protein is CASRRPEGEAFF.

The chain links TRBV19 to TRBJ2-1; perhaps TRBD2 as D (6 bases). The V end was cut by 5 bases, the J end by 0 bases, with 17 bases between. Per germline, CDR1 LNHDA and CDR2 SQIVND (reference sequence). The CDR3 is 17 amino acids. The CDR3 DNA reads TGTGCCAGTAGTCTAAAAAAGGCGGGGAGCTCCTACAATGAGCAGTTCTTC. Amino acids: CASSLKKAGSSYNEQFF.

In DNA, the CDR3 is TGTGCCAGCAGCTTGGACAGGGCGAAGACCCAGTACTTC. Protein: CASSLDRAKTQYF. The gene calls are TRBV5-6 and TRBJ2-5; possible D gene TRBD1, 6 bases. Trimming shortened V by 0 bases and J by 6 bases, and 9 bases separated the two germline ends. Germline assignment: CDR1 SGHDT and CDR2 YYEEEE. There are 13 residues in the CDR3.

The J gene is TRBJ2-2, the V gene TRBV6-4; the match to TRBD2 covers 7 bases. With V trimmed by 3 bases and J by 2 bases, 3 bases remained unmatched. Per germline, CDR1 MRHNA and CDR2 SNTAGT. There are 15 residues in the CDR3. CDR3 sequence (DNA): TGTGCCAGCAGTGAACTAGCGCTAAACACCGGGGAGCTGTTTTTT. Translating gives CASSELALNTGELFF.

This clone has more than one count but fewer than ten. The rearrangement joins TRBV10-3 to TRBJ1-1; TRBD1 is a possible D gene (6 bases). CDR3 length: 12 residues. The germline V gene has CDR1 ENHRY and CDR2 SYGVKD. V was cut by 7 bases and J by 11 bases, with 17 bases left in between. CDR3 loop: CAITTGQWEAFF. The CDR3 nucleotides are TGTGCCATCACCACAGGGCAATGGGAGGCTTTCTTT.

CDR3 loop: CASSDGGAKNIQYF. CDR3 DNA: TGTGCCAGTAGTGATGGGGGGGCCAAAAACATTCAGTACTTC. V and J are TRBV19 and TRBJ2-4, with a possible D match to TRBD2 (6 bases). CDR3 length: 14 amino acids. Germline assignment: CDR1 LNHDA and CDR2 SQIVND (reference sequence). The ends were cut back, 5 bases at V and 1 base at J, with 9 bases in the middle. The full variable domain, completed using reference TRBV19 and TRBJ2-4, is DGGITQSPKYLFRKEGQNVTLSCEQNLNHDAMYWYRQDPGQGLRLIYYSQIVNDFQKGDIAEGYSVSREKKESFPLTVTSAQKNPTAFYLCASSDGGAKNIQYFGAGTRLSVL.

The chain uses TRBV28 and TRBJ1-2; D is unresolved. This CDR3 contains 12 residues. The V gene's germline CDR1 is MDHEN and CDR2 SYDVKM. V lost 4 bases, J lost 7 bases, and 10 bases lay in between. The CDR3 protein is CASSSGSGGYTF. CDR3 bases: TGTGCCAGCAGTTCCGGGTCCGGTGGCTACACCTTC.

The rearrangement joins TRBV18 to TRBJ2-3, with D perhaps TRBD2 (6 bases). The CDR3 runs to 17 residues. Trimming took off 4 bases at V and 4 bases at J, with 21 bases between the two ends. Germline CDR1 and CDR2: KGHSH and LQKENI. CDR3 DNA: TGTGCCAGCTCACTCCAAGCACGAGGAGGGTTATCAGATACGCAGTATTTT. Residues: CASSLQARGGLSDTQYF.

The chain is built from TRBV7-3 and TRBJ1-1; TRBD1 is a possible D gene (6 bases). V lost 3 bases and J 4 bases, leaving 15 bases between the germline ends. Germline CDR1 and CDR2: SGHTA and FQGTGA. The CDR3 sequence is 15 residues long. Here the CDR3 DNA reads TGTGCCAGCAGCTTCGGTGACAGGCCGCTCACTGAAGCTTTCTTT. It translates to CASSFGDRPLTEAFF. The full variable domain, with the rest looked up from reference TRBV7-3 and TRBJ1-1, is GAGVSQTPSNKVTEKGKYVELRCDPISGHTALYWYRQSLGQGPEFLIYFQGTGAADDSGLPNDRFFAVRPEGSVSTLKIQRTERGDSAVYLCASSFGDRPLTEAFFGQGTRLTVV.

As for this clone: Compared with germline, one end of the junction differs, possibly owing to a read error. The rearrangement uses TRBV7-9 and TRBJ2-2; TRBD2 matches at 10 bases. The CDR3 totals 16 residues. Per germline, CDR1 SEHNR and CDR2 FQNEAQ (reference sequence). The CDR3 bases are TGTGCCGGCAGCTCCGCTAGCGGGAGTTGGACCGGGGAGCTGTTTTTT. Protein: CAGSSASGSWTGELFF.

The chain couples TRBV7-8 to TRBJ1-3; the D is unclear. The germline V gene encodes CDR1 SGHVS and CDR2 FQNEAQ. The CDR3 length is 16 residues. V was pared by 2 bases and J by 3 bases, with 14 bases between. The CDR3 is CASSLLLGDDGNTIYF. The CDR3 DNA reads TGTGCCAGCAGCTTATTATTGGGAGATGATGGAAACACCATATATTTT.

The CDR3: CASSQLQGPQETQYF. CDR3 sequence (DNA): TGTGCCAGCTCACAATTACAGGGCCCCCAAGAGACCCAGTACTTC. The genes are TRBV18 and TRBJ2-5; D may be TRBD1 (6 bases). This CDR3 region has 15 residues. The germline V gene encodes CDR1 KGHSH and CDR2 LQKENI. The germline V and J ends were trimmed by 4 bases and 1 base, with 13 bases remaining between them.

The chain uses TRBV19 and TRBJ1-5, with 11 nucleotides matching TRBD1. The germline CDR1 and CDR2 sequences are LNHDA and SQIVND (reference sequence). This CDR3 spans 17 amino acids. Trimming took 11 bases from V and 7 from J; bases not matched to a gene: 19. The CDR3 sequence: CASEDRGHGRSRQPQHF. The CDR3 bases are TGTGCCTCCGAGGACAGGGGGCATGGGAGGTCTCGGCAGCCCCAGCATTTT. The full variable domain, in which reference TRBV19 and TRBJ1-5 provide the parts outside the CDR3, is DGGITQSPKYLFRKEGQNVTLSCEQNLNHDAMYWYRQDPGQGLRLIYYSQIVNDFQKGDIAEGYSVSREKKESFPLTVTSAQKNPTAFYLCASEDRGHGRSRQPQHFGDGTRLSIL.

The V call is TRBV5-1, the J call TRBJ2-7; tentative D call: TRBD2 (5 bases). The CDR3 runs to 16 residues. V was clipped by 4 bases and J by 3 bases, with 20 bases between them. Germline CDR1 SGHRS, CDR2 YFSETQ. For the CDR3, the DNA is TGCGCCAGCAGCCTTGATGGACGCACTGCGGGCTACGAGCAGTACTTC. Translated: CASSLDGRTAGYEQYF.